This T cell receptor beta chain comes out of a study of blood T cell repertoires in COVID-19. This clone appeared a single time. Each participant's cohort was designated according to participant-reported clinical history. The table came from immunoSEQ multiplex PCR; TCRdb's copy has only in-frame clones and leaves some out. The sample gives 400,000 to 550,000 clones, 87% of which show up once; about 2% is in the top ten. Sample: PBMCs or T cells enriched from blood (not recorded which). The TCR was taken from a woman aged 18-30 years with acute COVID-19.

CDR3 sequence: CASSVTRGGNEQFF. For the CDR3, the DNA is TGTGCCAGCAGCGTAACGCGGGGGGGGAATGAGCAGTTCTTC. V is TRBV9 and J is TRBJ2-1; 9 nucleotides match TRBD2. V trimming: 1 base; J trimming: 7 bases; junction bases outside the gene matches: 3. Germline V gene data show CDR1 as SGDLS and CDR2 as YYNGEE. The CDR3 has 14 residues.